One sample yielded the 12 T cell receptor beta chains listed below, sequenced in a study of T cells in localized non-small cell lung cancer. TCRdb keeps only in-frame clones here, not all; method: immunoSEQ multiplex PCR. Of 50,000 to 60,000 clones in the sample, 80% were seen once. The input for sequencing was PBMCs, taken before any cancer treatment. The source of these receptors is a woman between 35 and 75 years old with stage II lung adenocarcinoma.

The chain combines TRBV10-3 with TRBJ1-1; 9 positions agree with TRBD1. Germline values: CDR1 ENHRY, CDR2 SYGVKD. Germline trimming cut 5 bases from V and 1 base from J; bases unmatched to any gene: 2. This CDR3 spans 14 amino acids. CDR3 amino acids: CAISKGQGNTEAFF. The CDR3 coding sequence is TGTGCCATCAGTAAGGGACAGGGGAACACTGAAGCTTTCTTT.

This clone appeared a few times. This sequence joins TRBV5-4 and TRBJ2-5, with TRBD1 as a possible D gene (5 bases). Trimming stripped 1 base from V and 0 bases from J, with 7 bases between. The germline CDR1 and CDR2 sequences are SGHNT and YYREEE (reference sequence). The CDR3 contains 14 residues. The CDR3 DNA is TGTGCCAGCAGCTTGAGCAGGGACCAAGAGACCCAGTACTTC. Translated: CASSLSRDQETQYF. Variable domain in full (rest from reference TRBV5-4 and TRBJ2-5): ETGVTQSPTHLIKTRGQQVTLRCSSQSGHNTVSWYQQALGQGPQFIFQYYREEENGRGNFPPRFSGLQFPNYSSELNVNALELDDSALYLCASSLSRDQETQYFGPGTRLLVL.

V gene TRBV18 combines with J gene TRBJ2-4; 12 bases align to TRBD1. J lost 6 bases, V lost 3 bases, and 3 bases had no gene match. Germline V lookup: CDR1 KGHSH, CDR2 LQKENI. This CDR3 is built from 15 residues. The CDR3 is CASSPRDRGPNIQYF. The CDR3 DNA reads TGTGCCAGCTCACCCCGGGACAGGGGGCCAAACATTCAGTACTTC.

The chain joins TRBV6-5 to TRBJ1-4; no firm D call. The V gene lost 4 bases and the J gene lost 4 bases, with 1 base spanning the gap. The CDR3 has 11 amino acids. The germline V gene has CDR1 MNHEY and CDR2 SVGAGI. CDR3 sequence (DNA): TGTGCCAGCAGTTTTAATGAAAAACTGTTTTTT. Translating it yields CASSFNEKLFF.

The genes are TRBV28 and TRBJ2-3; D ambiguous. Germline lookup yields CDR1 MDHEN and CDR2 SYDVKM. This CDR3 spans 11 amino acids. Between the trimmed V and J ends, which lost 8 bases and 4 bases, there was a span of 7 bases. In DNA form, the CDR3 reads TGTGCCAGCTTGCAGGCAGATACGCAGTATTTT. It codes for CASLQADTQYF.

V and J are TRBV25-1 and TRBJ2-7; 7 positions match TRBD2. The germline V gene encodes CDR1 MGHDK and CDR2 SYGVNS. CDR3 length: 14 residues. V lost 3 bases, J lost 1 base, and 3 bases stayed unmatched. DNA for the CDR3: TGTGCCAGCAGTGAGAGGGAGGGGTCCTACGAGCAGTACTTC. Its translation is CASSEREGSYEQYF.

CDR3 sequence: CASSQTGGSSYNSPLHF. The DNA for the CDR3 is TGCGCCAGCAGCCAAACGGGCGGGAGCTCCTATAATTCACCCCTCCACTTT. The rearrangement links TRBV4-1 to TRBJ1-6; D unresolved. This CDR3 region has 17 residues. Germline V gives CDR1 MGHRA, CDR2 YSYEKL. V was trimmed by 2 bases and J by 0 bases, leaving 11 bases between them.

The rearrangement joins TRBV27 to TRBJ2-7; D call uncertain. In germline, CDR1 is MNHEY, CDR2 SMNVEV (reference sequence). This CDR3 has 14 amino acids. V lost 5 bases to trimming and J lost 3 bases, with 14 bases between them. For the CDR3, the DNA is TGTGCCAGCAGTGGCCTCACTGCGTTCTACGAGCAGTACTTC. Translated, it gives CASSGLTAFYEQYF.

The rearrangement links TRBV4-2 to TRBJ2-7, with no clear D. V dropped 4 bases and J dropped 0 bases, with 13 bases sitting between them. Germline CDR1 LGHNA, CDR2 YNFKEQ. This CDR3 has 15 amino acids. The DNA of the CDR3 is TGTGCCAGCAGCCCCGGACCAGTGACCTCCTACGAGCAGTACTTC. As protein: CASSPGPVTSYEQYF.

This clone was counted once. This chain joins TRBV6-6 and TRBJ2-5, with D possibly matching TRBD1 (7 bases). The germline V gene encodes CDR1 MNHNY and CDR2 SVGAGI (reference sequence). The length of the CDR3 is 14 residues. V was pared by 7 bases and J by 4 bases, with 16 bases between. CDR3 protein: CASTLLQGGETQYF. The CDR3 coding sequence is TGTGCCAGCACCCTTCTCCAGGGGGGAGAGACCCAGTACTTC.

V and J are TRBV5-1 and TRBJ1-6; 10 nucleotides line up with TRBD1. The CDR3 contains 16 residues. CDR1 and CDR2 (germline): SGHRS, YFSETQ. V was pared by 0 bases and J by 10 bases, with 7 bases of the junction left unmatched. The CDR3 sequence: CASSLASGQGSSPLHF. Written as DNA, the CDR3 is TGCGCCAGCAGCTTGGCCTCGGGACAGGGGAGCTCACCCCTCCACTTT.

The rearrangement uses TRBV27 and TRBJ2-1; TRBD2 might be the D (7 bases). V lost 3 bases to trimming and J lost 10 bases, with 19 bases between them. The CDR3 consists of 15 residues. Germline V gene data show CDR1 as MNHEY and CDR2 as SMNVEV (reference sequence). The CDR3 sequence: CASSFGGVLGGEQFF. CDR3 bases: TGTGCCAGCAGTTTTGGGGGGGTGTTGGGGGGCGAGCAGTTCTTC.